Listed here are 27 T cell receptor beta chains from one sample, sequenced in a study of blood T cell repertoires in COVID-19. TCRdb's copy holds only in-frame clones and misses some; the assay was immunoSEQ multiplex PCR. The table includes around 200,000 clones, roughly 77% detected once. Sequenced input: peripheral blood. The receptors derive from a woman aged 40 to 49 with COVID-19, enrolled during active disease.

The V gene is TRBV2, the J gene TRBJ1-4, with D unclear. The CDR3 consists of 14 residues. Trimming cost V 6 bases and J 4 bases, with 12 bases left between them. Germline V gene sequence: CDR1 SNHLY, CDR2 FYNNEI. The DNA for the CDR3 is TGTGCCAGCAGGCGGGAAGAGGGTAATGAAAAACTGTTTTTT. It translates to CASRREEGNEKLFF.

The chain's CDR3 is CASSRQGSYEQYF. As DNA, the CDR3 is TGCGCCAGCAGTAGGCAGGGCTCCTACGAGCAGTACTTC. The V and J genes are TRBV5-1 and TRBJ2-7; tentatively, D is TRBD1 (5 bases). Trimming took off 5 bases at V and 0 bases at J, with 9 bases between the two ends. The V gene's germline CDR1 is SGHRS and CDR2 YFSETQ. This CDR3 has 13 residues.

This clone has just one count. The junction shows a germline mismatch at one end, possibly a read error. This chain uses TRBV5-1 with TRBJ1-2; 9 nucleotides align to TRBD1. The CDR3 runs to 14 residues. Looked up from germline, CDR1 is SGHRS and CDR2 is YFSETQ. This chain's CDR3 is CASSLGEGTGNGAF. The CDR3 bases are TGCGCCAGCAGCTTGGGAGAAGGGACAGGGAATGGGGCCTTC.

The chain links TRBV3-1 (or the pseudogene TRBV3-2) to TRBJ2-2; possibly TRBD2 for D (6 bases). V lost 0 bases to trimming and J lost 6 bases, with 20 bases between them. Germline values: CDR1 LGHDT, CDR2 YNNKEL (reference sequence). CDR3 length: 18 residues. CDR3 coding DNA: TGTGCCAGCAGCCAAGAAAGGAGGGCCTCCGTCCCTCCCGGGGAGCTGTTTTTT. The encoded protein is CASSQERRASVPPGELFF.

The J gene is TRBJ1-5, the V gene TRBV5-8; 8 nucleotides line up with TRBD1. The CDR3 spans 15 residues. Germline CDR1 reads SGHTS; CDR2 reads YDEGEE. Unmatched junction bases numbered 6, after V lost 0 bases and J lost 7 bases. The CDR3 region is CASSLAPGGRQPQHF. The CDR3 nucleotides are TGTGCCAGCAGCTTGGCTCCAGGGGGCAGGCAGCCCCAGCATTTT.

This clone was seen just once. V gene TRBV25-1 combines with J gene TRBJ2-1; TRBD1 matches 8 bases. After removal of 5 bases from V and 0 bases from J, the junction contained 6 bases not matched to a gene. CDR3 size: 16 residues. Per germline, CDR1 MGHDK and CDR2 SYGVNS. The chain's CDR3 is CASSPQGASSYNEQFF. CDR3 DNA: TGTGCCAGCAGTCCCCAGGGGGCTAGCTCCTACAATGAGCAGTTCTTC. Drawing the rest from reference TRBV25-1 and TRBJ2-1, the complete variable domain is EADIYQTPRYLVIGTGKKITLECSQTMGHDKMYWYQQDPGMELHLIHYSYGVNSTEKGDLSSESTVSRIRTEHFPLTLESARPSHTSQYLCASSPQGASSYNEQFFGPGTRLTVL.

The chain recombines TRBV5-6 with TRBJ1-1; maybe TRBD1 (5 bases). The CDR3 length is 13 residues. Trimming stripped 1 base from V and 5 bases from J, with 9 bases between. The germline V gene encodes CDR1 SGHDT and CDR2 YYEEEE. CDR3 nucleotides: TGTGCCAGCAGCTTGTCGGCAGGGACTGAAGCTTTCTTT. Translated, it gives CASSLSAGTEAFF. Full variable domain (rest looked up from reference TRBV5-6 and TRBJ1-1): DAGVTQSPTHLIKTRGQQVTLRCSPKSGHDTVSWYQQALGQGPQFIFQYYEEEERQRGNFPDRFSGHQFPNYSSELNVNALLLGDSALYLCASSLSAGTEAFFGQGTRLTVV.

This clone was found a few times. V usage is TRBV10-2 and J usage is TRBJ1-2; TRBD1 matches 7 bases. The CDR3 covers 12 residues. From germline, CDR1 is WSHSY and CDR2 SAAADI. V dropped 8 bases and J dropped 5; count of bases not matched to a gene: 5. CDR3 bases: TGCGCCAGCCGCGGGACAGCTTATGGCTACACCTTC. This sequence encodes CASRGTAYGYTF.

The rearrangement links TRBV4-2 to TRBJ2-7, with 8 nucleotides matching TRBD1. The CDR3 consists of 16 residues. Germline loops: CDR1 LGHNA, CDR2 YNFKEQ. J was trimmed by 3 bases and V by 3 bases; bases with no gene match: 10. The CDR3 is CASSQFGTGLNYEQYF. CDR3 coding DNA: TGTGCCAGCAGCCAGTTCGGGACAGGCCTAAACTACGAGCAGTACTTC.

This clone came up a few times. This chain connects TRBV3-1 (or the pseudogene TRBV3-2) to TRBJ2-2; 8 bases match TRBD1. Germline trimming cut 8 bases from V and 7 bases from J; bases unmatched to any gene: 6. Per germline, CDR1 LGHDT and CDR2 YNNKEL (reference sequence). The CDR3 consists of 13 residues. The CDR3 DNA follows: TGTGCCAGCCGGGACAGGTCAAGCGGGGAGCTGTTTTTT. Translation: CASRDRSSGELFF.

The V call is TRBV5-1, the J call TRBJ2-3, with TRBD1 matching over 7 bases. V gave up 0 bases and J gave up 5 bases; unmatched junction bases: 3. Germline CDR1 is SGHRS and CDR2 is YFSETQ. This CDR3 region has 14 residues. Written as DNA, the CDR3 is TGCGCCAGCAGCTTGGGACAGGGTCAAGATACGCAGTATTTT. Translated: CASSLGQGQDTQYF.

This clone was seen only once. CDR3 residues: CASSYSSRPNTGELFF. The CDR3 DNA is TGTGCCAGCAGTTACTCAAGCAGGCCGAACACCGGGGAGCTGTTTTTT. The chain carries TRBV6-2 or TRBV6-3 and TRBJ2-2; D unresolved. Germline values: CDR1 MNHEY, CDR2 SVGEGT. V was clipped by 0 bases and J by 0 bases, with 8 bases between them. The CDR3 spans 16 residues.

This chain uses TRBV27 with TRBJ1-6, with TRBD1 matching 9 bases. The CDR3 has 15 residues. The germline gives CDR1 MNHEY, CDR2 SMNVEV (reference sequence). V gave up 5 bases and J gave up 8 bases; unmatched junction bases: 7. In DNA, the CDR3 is TGTGCCAGCAGTCTCCGGACAGGGGTGGATTCACCCCTCCACTTT. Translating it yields CASSLRTGVDSPLHF.

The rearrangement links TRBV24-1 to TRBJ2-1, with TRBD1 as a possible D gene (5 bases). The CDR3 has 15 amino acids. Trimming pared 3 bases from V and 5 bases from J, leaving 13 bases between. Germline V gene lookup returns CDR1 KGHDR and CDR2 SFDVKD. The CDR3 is CATSDRSGHHNEQFF. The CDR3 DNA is TGTGCCACCAGTGATCGATCTGGACACCACAATGAGCAGTTCTTC.

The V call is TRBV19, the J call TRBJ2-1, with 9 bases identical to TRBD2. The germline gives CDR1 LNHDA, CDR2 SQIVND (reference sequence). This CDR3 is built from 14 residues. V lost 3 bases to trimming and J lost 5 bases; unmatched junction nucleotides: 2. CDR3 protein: CASSMRGGNNEQFF. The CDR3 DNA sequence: TGTGCCAGTAGTATGCGGGGGGGCAACAATGAGCAGTTCTTC.

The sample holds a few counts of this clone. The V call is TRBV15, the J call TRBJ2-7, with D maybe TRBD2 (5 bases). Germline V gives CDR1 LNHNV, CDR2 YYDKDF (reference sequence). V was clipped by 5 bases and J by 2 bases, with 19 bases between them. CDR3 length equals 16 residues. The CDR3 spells CATSPGGLASTYEQYF. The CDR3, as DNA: TGTGCCACCAGCCCCGGCGGGCTAGCTTCTACCTACGAGCAGTACTTC.

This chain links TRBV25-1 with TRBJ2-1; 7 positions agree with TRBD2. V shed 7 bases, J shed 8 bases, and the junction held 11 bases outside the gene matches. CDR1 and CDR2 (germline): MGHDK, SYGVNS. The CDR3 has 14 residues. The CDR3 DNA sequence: TGTGCCAGCACCGGACTAGGAACTTGGCATGAGCAGTTCTTC. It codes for CASTGLGTWHEQFF.

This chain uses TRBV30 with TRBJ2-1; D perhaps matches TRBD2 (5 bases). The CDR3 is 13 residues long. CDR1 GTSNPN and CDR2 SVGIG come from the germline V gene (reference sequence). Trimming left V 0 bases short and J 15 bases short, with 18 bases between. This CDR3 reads CAWSVMASLVAFF. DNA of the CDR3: TGTGCCTGGAGTGTAATGGCTAGCTTGGTCGCGTTCTTC.

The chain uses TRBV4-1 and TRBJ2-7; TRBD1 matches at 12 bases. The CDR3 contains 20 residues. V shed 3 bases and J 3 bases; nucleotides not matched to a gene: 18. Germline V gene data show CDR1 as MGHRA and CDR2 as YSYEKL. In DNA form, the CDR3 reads TGCGCCAGCAGCCACCCACCGACGGGACAGGGGGCTCTGGGCCTCTACGAGCAGTACTTC. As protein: CASSHPPTGQGALGLYEQYF.

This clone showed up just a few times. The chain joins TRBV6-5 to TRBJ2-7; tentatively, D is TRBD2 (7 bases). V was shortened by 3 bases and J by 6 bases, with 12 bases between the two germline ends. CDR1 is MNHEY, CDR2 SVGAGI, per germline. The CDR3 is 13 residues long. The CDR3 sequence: CASSYLGGAEQYF. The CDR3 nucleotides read TGTGCCAGCAGTTATTTGGGGGGGGCCGAGCAGTACTTC.

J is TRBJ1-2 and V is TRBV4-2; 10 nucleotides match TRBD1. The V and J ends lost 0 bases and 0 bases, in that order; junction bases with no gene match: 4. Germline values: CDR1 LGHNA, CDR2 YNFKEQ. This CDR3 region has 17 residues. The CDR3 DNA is TGTGCCAGCAGCCAAGAGACAGGGGGCTATGCTAACTATGGCTACACCTTC. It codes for CASSQETGGYANYGYTF.

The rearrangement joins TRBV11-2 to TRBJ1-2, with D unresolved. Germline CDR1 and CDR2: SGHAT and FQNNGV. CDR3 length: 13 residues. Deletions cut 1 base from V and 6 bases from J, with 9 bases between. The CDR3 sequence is CASSLAGVHGYTF. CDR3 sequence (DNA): TGTGCCAGCAGCTTAGCCGGGGTCCATGGCTACACCTTC.

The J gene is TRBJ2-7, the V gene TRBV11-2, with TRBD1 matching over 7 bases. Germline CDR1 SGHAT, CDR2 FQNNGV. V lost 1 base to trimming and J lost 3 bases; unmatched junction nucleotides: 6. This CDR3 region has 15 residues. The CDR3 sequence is CASSLAGGWSYEQYF. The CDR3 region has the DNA TGTGCCAGCAGCTTAGCAGGGGGTTGGAGCTACGAGCAGTACTTC.

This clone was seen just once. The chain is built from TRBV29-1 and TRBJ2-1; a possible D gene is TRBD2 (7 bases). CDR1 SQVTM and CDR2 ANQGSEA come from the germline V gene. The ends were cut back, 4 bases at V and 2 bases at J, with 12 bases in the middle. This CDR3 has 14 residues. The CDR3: CSVARGATYNEQFF. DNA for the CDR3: TGCAGCGTTGCTCGGGGGGCCACCTACAATGAGCAGTTCTTC.

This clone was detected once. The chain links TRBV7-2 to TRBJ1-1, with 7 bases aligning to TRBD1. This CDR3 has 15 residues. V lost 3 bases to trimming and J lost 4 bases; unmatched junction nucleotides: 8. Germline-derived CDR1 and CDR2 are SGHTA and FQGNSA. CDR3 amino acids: CASSLREGAGTEAFF. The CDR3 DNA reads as TGTGCCAGCAGCTTGCGTGAGGGGGCGGGCACTGAAGCTTTCTTT.

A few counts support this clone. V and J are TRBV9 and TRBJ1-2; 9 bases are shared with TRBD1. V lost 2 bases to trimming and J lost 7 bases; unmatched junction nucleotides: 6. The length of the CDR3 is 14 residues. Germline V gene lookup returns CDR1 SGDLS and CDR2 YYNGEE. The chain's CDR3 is CASSVDRGRRGYTF. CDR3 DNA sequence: TGTGCCAGCAGCGTGGACAGGGGAAGGCGTGGCTACACCTTC.

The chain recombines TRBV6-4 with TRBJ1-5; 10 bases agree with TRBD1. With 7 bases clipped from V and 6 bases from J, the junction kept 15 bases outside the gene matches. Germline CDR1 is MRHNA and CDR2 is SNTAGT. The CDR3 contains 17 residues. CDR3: CASIAPWKTGGSQPQHF. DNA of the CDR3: TGTGCCAGCATAGCCCCATGGAAGACAGGGGGCAGTCAGCCCCAGCATTTT.